These T cell receptor beta chains were read from a single sample in a study of T cell responses to AZD1222 COVID-19 vaccine. Using immunoSEQ multiplex PCR, the repertoire was profiled, and TCRdb retains in-frame clones only, with some absent. The sample records some 170,000 clones, under 95% being singletons. The sample consisted of peripheral blood, taken on day 0 of MenACWY control vaccination. These receptors came from an adult in good health. Both conserved end residues are part of each CDR3. Each record gives: J gene, V gene, clone size, D gene, CDR3 DNA, CDR3 protein. The D gene is left open where the match is weak. Only some rows state a clone size, as once, few, many or a class for expanded clones.

TRBJ1-4 TRBV6-6 - - TGTGCCAGCAGTTACAGGCAGGGAGGTGAAAAACTGTTTTTT CASSYRQGGEKLFF
TRBJ1-1 TRBV6-4 - TRBD1 TGTGCCAGCAGAAGTACAGGGGGCACTGAAGCTTTCTTT CASRSTGGTEAFF
TRBJ1-6 TRBV19 - TRBD1 TGTGCCAGTCACAGGGGCGGGAATTCACCCCTCCACTTT CASHRGGNSPLHF
TRBJ2-2 TRBV5-1 - TRBD1 TGCGCCAGCAGCTTGGGCGAGGGGGCTAGGAACACCGGGGAGCTGTTTTTT CASSLGEGARNTGELFF
TRBJ2-3 TRBV5-1 - TRBD2 TGCGCCAGCAGCTTCTGGACTAGCGGGAGGGCCGGTAGGACAGATACGCAGTATTTT CASSFWTSGRAGRTDTQYF
TRBJ1-2 TRBV24-1 - - TGTGCCACCAGTGAGGCCGGGGCGAACTATGGCTACACCTTC CATSEAGANYGYTF
TRBJ1-4 TRBV9 - - TGTGCCAGCAGCGCAACTGAATTGGGAAATAATGAAAAACTGTTTTTT CASSATELGNNEKLFF
TRBJ2-3 TRBV29-1 - TRBD2 TGCAGCGTTGTGGCTAGCGGGGTTAGCACAGATACGCAGTATTTT CSVVASGVSTDTQYF
TRBJ1-5 TRBV7-2 - - TGTGCCAGCAGCTTTCGACACGATCAGCCCCAGCATTTT CASSFRHDQPQHF
TRBJ2-1 TRBV28 - - TGTGCCAGCGAGCAAGGGGGGTGGAATGAGCAGTTCTTC CASEQGGWNEQFF
TRBJ1-2 TRBV7-2 once TRBD1 TGTGCCAGCAGCTTAGGGACAGGGACAAACTATGGCTACACCTTC CASSLGTGTNYGYTF
TRBJ1-2 TRBV20-1 - TRBD1 TGCAGTGCTAGTGGGACAGGGGCCGCCGGTGACTATGGCTACACCTTC CSASGTGAAGDYGYTF
TRBJ1-3 TRBV19 - - TGTGCCAGTAGTATCCCTCCAGGGGCTGGAAACACCATATATTTT CASSIPPGAGNTIYF
TRBJ2-1 TRBV2 - TRBD2 TGTGCCAGGGGGGGACTAGCGGCTAACAATGAGCAGTTCTTC CARGGLAANNEQFF